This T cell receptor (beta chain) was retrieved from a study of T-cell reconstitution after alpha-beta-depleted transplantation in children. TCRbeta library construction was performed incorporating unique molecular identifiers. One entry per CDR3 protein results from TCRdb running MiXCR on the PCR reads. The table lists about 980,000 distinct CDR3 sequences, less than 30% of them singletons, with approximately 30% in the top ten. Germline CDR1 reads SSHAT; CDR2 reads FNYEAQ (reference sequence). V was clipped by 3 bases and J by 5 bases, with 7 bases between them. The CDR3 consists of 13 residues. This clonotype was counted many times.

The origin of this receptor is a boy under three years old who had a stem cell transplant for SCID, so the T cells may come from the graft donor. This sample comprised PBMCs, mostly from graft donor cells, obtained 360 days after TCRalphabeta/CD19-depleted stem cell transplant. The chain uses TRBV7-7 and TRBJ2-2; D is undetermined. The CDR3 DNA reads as TGTGCCAGCAGCTTCATGGGGACCGGGGAGCTGTTTTTT. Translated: CASSFMGTGELFF.